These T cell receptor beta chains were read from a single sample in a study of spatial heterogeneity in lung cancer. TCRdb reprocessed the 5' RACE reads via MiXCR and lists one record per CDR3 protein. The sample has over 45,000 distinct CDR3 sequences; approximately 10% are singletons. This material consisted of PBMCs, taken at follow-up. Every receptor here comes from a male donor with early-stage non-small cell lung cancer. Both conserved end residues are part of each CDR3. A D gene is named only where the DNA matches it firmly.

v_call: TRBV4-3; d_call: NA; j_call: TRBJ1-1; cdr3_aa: CASSQDRVESEAFF
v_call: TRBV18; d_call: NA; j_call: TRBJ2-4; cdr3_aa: CASSLTSGDIQYF
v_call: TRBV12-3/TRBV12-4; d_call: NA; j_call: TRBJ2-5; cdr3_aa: CASSFPEQGQETQYF
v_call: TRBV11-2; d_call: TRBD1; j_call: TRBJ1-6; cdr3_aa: CASSFRGQGVSPLHF
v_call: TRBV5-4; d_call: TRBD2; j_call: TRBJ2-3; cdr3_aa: CASSLEARGGTDTQYF
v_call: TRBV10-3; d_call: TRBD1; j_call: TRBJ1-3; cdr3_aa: CAIRGQLSGNTIYF
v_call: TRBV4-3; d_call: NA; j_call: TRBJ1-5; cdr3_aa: CASSQRVWGQPQHF
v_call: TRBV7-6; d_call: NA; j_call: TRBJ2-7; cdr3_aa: CASSLADRALNF
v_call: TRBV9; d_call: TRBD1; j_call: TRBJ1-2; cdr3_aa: CASSPEPGGNYGYTF
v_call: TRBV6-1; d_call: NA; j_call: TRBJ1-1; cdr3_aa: CASSTLRNTEAFF
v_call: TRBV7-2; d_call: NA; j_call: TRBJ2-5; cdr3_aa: CASSFGTEQETQYF
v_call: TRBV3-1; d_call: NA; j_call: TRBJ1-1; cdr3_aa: CASSQDSGSYTEAFF
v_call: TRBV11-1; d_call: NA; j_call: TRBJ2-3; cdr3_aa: CASLLSWGDTQYF
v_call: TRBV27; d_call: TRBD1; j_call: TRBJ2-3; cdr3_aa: CASSFSDRADTQYF
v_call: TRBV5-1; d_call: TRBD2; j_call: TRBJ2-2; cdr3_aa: CASSPGLAANTGELFF
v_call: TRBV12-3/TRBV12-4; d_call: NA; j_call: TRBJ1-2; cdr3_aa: CASSWQGLEGYTF
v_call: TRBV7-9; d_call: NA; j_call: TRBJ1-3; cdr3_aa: CASSLLGSGNTIYF
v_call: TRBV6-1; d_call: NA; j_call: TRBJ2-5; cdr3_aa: CASSQNSQGLETQYF
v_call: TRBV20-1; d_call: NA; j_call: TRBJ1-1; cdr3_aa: CSASFGVNTEAFF
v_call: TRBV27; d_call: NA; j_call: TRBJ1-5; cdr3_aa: CASSPRQGTNQPQHF
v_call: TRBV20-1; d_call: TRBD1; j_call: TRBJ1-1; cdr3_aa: CSASPGTGNTEAFF
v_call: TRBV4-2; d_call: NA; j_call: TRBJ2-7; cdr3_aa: CASSQDRGSQGHEQYF
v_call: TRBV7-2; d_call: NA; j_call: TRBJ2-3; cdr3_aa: CASSLTPFPDVQYF
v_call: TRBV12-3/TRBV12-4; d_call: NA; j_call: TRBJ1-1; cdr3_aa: CASSLGLMNTEAFF